One sample yielded the 14 T cell receptor beta chains listed below, sequenced in a study of T cell responses to AZD1222 COVID-19 vaccine. Generated by immunoSEQ multiplex PCR, the TCRdb table keeps only in-frame clones and is missing some. This table has 150,000 or so clones, about 90% appearing once. The sequences come from peripheral blood, collected 28 days after the second AZD1222 dose. The receptors here all came from an adult who received the AZD1222 COVID-19 vaccine.

The chain has TRBV4-1 and TRBJ2-5; tentatively, D is TRBD1 (5 bases). The V end lost 0 bases, the J end lost 5 bases, and 13 bases lay between the germline ends. The CDR3 has 15 amino acids. Germline CDR1 and CDR2: MGHRA and YSYEKL. The CDR3 protein is CASSQEGRVTETQYF. CDR3 bases: TGCGCCAGCAGCCAAGAGGGCAGGGTAACGGAGACCCAGTACTTC.

As to this clone: Additional DNA sequences in this sample encode the identical CDR3. The J gene is TRBJ2-7, the V gene TRBV15; D is unresolved. The CDR3 sequence is 12 residues long. From germline, CDR1 is LNHNV and CDR2 YYDKDF (reference sequence). The V gene lost 1 base and the J gene lost 3 bases, with 4 bases spanning the gap. The CDR3 bases are TGTGCCACCAGCAGAGGAGGCTACGAGCAGTACTTC. Its translation: CATSRGGYEQYF.

The V gene is TRBV30, the J gene TRBJ2-7, with D perhaps matching TRBD1 (6 bases). Germline V gene sequence: CDR1 GTSNPN, CDR2 SVGIG (reference sequence). With 0 bases removed from V and 4 bases from J, the gap between germline ends came to 13 bases. The CDR3 extends over 14 amino acids. CDR3 in amino acids: CAWSVTGSRYEQYF. The CDR3 DNA reads TGTGCCTGGAGTGTAACAGGGAGCAGATACGAGCAGTACTTC.

V and J are TRBV19 and TRBJ1-4; D ambiguous. V was pared by 5 bases and J by 11 bases, with 12 bases between. CDR3 length: 12 amino acids. The germline V gene has CDR1 LNHDA and CDR2 SQIVND (reference sequence). CDR3 residues: CASSYSPGKLFF. For the CDR3, the DNA is TGTGCCAGTAGTTACTCTCCTGGCAAACTGTTTTTT.

The chain combines TRBV6-2 or TRBV6-3 with TRBJ1-4; 10 positions match TRBD1. The CDR3 has 16 residues. After removal of 5 bases from V and 8 bases from J, the junction contained 11 bases not matched to a gene. Looked up from germline, CDR1 is MNHEY and CDR2 is SVGEGT. The chain's CDR3 is CASSGLPGTGDEKLFF. For the CDR3, the DNA is TGTGCCAGCAGTGGGCTACCCGGGACAGGGGACGAAAAACTGTTTTTT.

This rearrangement joins TRBV29-1 to TRBJ1-1; unclear D gene. The CDR3 spans 10 residues. Looked up from germline, CDR1 is SQVTM and CDR2 is ANQGSEA. V dropped 6 bases and J dropped 6 bases, with 8 bases sitting between them. The DNA for the CDR3 is TGCAGCGTAAGACGGGCTGAAGCTTTCTTT. Translated: CSVRRAEAFF.

This sequence joins TRBV19 and TRBJ2-5, with D perhaps assigned TRBD1 or TRBD2 (5 bases each). The V end was cut by 6 bases, the J end by 4 bases, with 15 bases between. Germline V lookup: CDR1 LNHDA, CDR2 SQIVND (reference sequence). This CDR3 is built from 14 residues. In DNA form, the CDR3 reads TGTGCCAGTAGCCCGAGAGGGGACGGAGAGACCCAGTACTTC. Translation: CASSPRGDGETQYF. The full variable domain, with the rest looked up from reference TRBV19 and TRBJ2-5, is DGGITQSPKYLFRKEGQNVTLSCEQNLNHDAMYWYRQDPGQGLRLIYYSQIVNDFQKGDIAEGYSVSREKKESFPLTVTSAQKNPTAFYLCASSPRGDGETQYFGPGTRLLVL.

The rearrangement joins TRBV14 to TRBJ1-5; D is ambiguous. The V and J ends lost 2 bases and 8 bases respectively, with 4 bases between them. The germline CDR1 and CDR2 sequences are SGHDN and FVKESK. This CDR3 is built from 11 residues. The CDR3, as DNA: TGTGCCAGCAGCCAATTGGAGCCCCAGCATTTT. Residues: CASSQLEPQHF.

The chain combines TRBV6-5 with TRBJ2-7; D uncertain. The CDR3 runs 13 residues. V lost 2 bases to trimming and J lost 3 bases, with 8 bases between them. Per germline, CDR1 MNHEY and CDR2 SVGAGI. CDR3 nucleotide sequence: TGTGCCAGCAGTTACGCTCCCTACTACGAGCAGTACTTC. This gives the protein CASSYAPYYEQYF.

The chain uses TRBV27 and TRBJ1-2, with TRBD1 as a possible D gene (5 bases). This CDR3 spans 17 amino acids. The V gene's germline CDR1 is MNHEY and CDR2 SMNVEV (reference sequence). V was trimmed by 4 bases and J by 2 bases, leaving 20 bases between them. Written as DNA, the CDR3 is TGTGCCAGCAGTTCAACCCCATGGCCAGGGCAGAACTATGGCTACACCTTC. Protein: CASSSTPWPGQNYGYTF.

This chain joins TRBV4-1 and TRBJ1-4; 12 positions agree with TRBD1. Germline CDR1 reads MGHRA; CDR2 reads YSYEKL. There are 18 residues in the CDR3. Losses at the gene ends were 3 bases for V and 8 bases for J; bases not matched to a gene: 13. In DNA, the CDR3 is TGCGCCAGCAGCCAGTTGAGCGGGACAGGGGGCCGGGAAGAAAAACTGTTTTTT. The encoded protein is CASSQLSGTGGREEKLFF.

V usage is TRBV6-6 and J usage is TRBJ2-3; D not resolved. Germline V gene data show CDR1 as MNHNY and CDR2 as SVGAGI (reference sequence). V lost 6 bases to trimming and J lost 6 bases, with 19 bases between them. The CDR3 runs 15 residues. The CDR3 bases are TGTGCCAGCAGCCCCTCGGCGGACCAAATGGATACGCAGTATTTT. Translating gives CASSPSADQMDTQYF.

This clone was detected once. The V gene is TRBV19, the J gene TRBJ2-7; 8 bases map to TRBD2. Germline V gives CDR1 LNHDA, CDR2 SQIVND (reference sequence). The CDR3 runs 18 residues. The CDR3 region is CGWVWDSRGEGGAYEQYF. CDR3 DNA sequence: TGTGGCTGGGTTTGGGACTCGCGGGGGGAGGGGGGGGCCTACGAGCAGTACTTC.

This chain joins TRBV11-2 and TRBJ2-3; the match to TRBD1 covers 7 bases. This CDR3 spans 17 amino acids. Per germline, CDR1 SGHAT and CDR2 FQNNGV. The V and J ends lost 2 bases and 1 base, in that order; junction bases with no gene match: 9. This CDR3 reads CASSLLAGGQGTDTQYF. CDR3 in DNA: TGTGCCAGCAGCTTACTCGCAGGGGGACAAGGCACAGATACGCAGTATTTT. The whole variable domain, filled in from reference TRBV11-2 and TRBJ2-3, reads EAGVAQSPRYKIIEKRQSVAFWCNPISGHATLYWYQQILGQGPKLLIQFQNNGVVDDSQLPKDRFSAERLKGVDSTLKIQPAKLEDSAVYLCASSLLAGGQGTDTQYFGPGTRLTVL.